What follows are 8 T cell receptor beta chains derived from one specimen sequenced in a study of cytomegalovirus exposure and HLA in healthy donors. The PCR was carried out with 60 Vbeta primers and 13 Jbeta primers. Using immunoSEQ multiplex PCR, the repertoire was profiled, and TCRdb retains in-frame clones only, with some absent. The sample has about 200,000 clones; around 77% are singletons. Material for sequencing was PBMCs. The receptor set was obtained from a woman between 25 and 40 years old in good health and CMV-seronegative.

This sequence joins TRBV6-6 and TRBJ2-1; D uncertain. Germline CDR1 and CDR2: MNHNY and SVGAGI (reference sequence). There are 11 residues in the CDR3. Trimming removed 4 bases from V and 6 bases from J, with 4 bases in between. The DNA of the CDR3 is TGTGCCAGCAGTTGGAGCAATGAGCAGTTCTTC. Amino acid sequence: CASSWSNEQFF.

The chain is built from TRBV2 and TRBJ2-1; TRBD2 might be the D (5 bases). This CDR3 contains 14 residues. Per the germline V gene, CDR1 is SNHLY and CDR2 is FYNNEI. Trimming took off 8 bases at V and 0 bases at J, with 11 bases between the two ends. CDR3 in DNA: TGTGCCAGCTTAGCGCCCTCCTCCTACAATGAGCAGTTCTTC. It codes for CASLAPSSYNEQFF.

This clone was detected once. The chain joins TRBV4-2 to TRBJ2-1, with unresolved D. The V end lost 1 base, the J end lost 8 bases, and 15 bases lay between the germline ends. The CDR3 runs 15 residues. The germline CDR1 and CDR2 sequences are LGHNA and YNFKEQ. The CDR3 bases are TGTGCCAGCAGCCAAGCTGTCGGGTACGCCGATGAGCAGTTCTTC. Translation: CASSQAVGYADEQFF.

As DNA, the CDR3 is TGCAGCGTTGAAGGACATCTATATGGCTACACCTTC. Residues: CSVEGHLYGYTF. The rearrangement uses TRBV29-1 and TRBJ1-2; D is unclear. Germline V gives CDR1 SQVTM, CDR2 ANQGSEA. V was pared by 1 base and J by 5 bases, with 8 bases between. The CDR3 totals 12 residues.

This chain joins TRBV5-1 and TRBJ2-7; D remains unclear. The CDR3 runs to 15 residues. The V gene's germline CDR1 is SGHRS and CDR2 YFSETQ. V lost 0 bases to trimming and J lost 0 bases, with 10 bases between them. The chain's CDR3 is CASSLVRSFSYEQYF. DNA for the CDR3: TGCGCCAGCAGCTTGGTAAGGAGTTTCTCCTACGAGCAGTACTTC.

The rearrangement uses TRBV5-1 and TRBJ2-7, with D tentatively TRBD1 (7 bases). The germline CDR1 and CDR2 sequences are SGHRS and YFSETQ. The CDR3 is 17 residues long. V lost 0 bases and J lost 0, with 16 bases in between. The chain's CDR3 is CASSLVGGGTASYEQYF. The CDR3, as DNA: TGCGCCAGCAGCTTGGTGGGAGGAGGGACAGCCTCCTACGAGCAGTACTTC.

This chain joins TRBV6-5 and TRBJ2-3, with a tentative D call TRBD2 (6 bases). V lost 6 bases and J lost 0, with 13 bases in between. Germline V gene lookup returns CDR1 MNHEY and CDR2 SVGAGI. This CDR3 comprises 15 residues. This CDR3 reads CASSPGDFSTDTQYF. CDR3 DNA: TGTGCCAGCAGCCCCGGGGACTTCAGCACAGATACGCAGTATTTT.

The rearrangement links TRBV30 to TRBJ2-2; D unresolved. Trimming left V 1 base short and J 3 bases short, with 12 bases between. The CDR3 is made up of 15 amino acids. The germline gives CDR1 GTSNPN, CDR2 SVGIG (reference sequence). CDR3: CAWSAFDRDTGELFF. CDR3 nucleotides: TGTGCCTGGAGTGCCTTTGACCGGGACACCGGGGAGCTGTTTTTT.